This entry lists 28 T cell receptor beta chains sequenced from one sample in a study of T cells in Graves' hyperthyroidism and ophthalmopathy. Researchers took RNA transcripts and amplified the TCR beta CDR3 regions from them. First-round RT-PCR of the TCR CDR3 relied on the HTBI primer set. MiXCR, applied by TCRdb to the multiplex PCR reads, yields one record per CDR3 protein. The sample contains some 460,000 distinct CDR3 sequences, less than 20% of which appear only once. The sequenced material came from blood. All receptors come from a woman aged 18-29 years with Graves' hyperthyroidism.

As DNA, the CDR3 is TGCAGTGCTTGGAACGGACAGGAGGCTGGCTACACCTTC. It codes for CSAWNGQEAGYTF. The V and J genes are TRBV20-1 and TRBJ1-2; 7 nucleotides align to TRBD1. Trimming took 5 bases from V and 7 from J; bases not matched to a gene: 10. Germline V gives CDR1 DFQATT, CDR2 SNEGSKA (reference sequence). The CDR3 has 13 amino acids.

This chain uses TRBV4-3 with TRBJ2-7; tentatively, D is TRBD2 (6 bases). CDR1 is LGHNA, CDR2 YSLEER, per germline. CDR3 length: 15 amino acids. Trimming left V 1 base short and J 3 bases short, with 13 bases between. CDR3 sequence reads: CASSQARGKGYEQYF. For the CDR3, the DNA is TGCGCCAGCAGCCAAGCGCGGGGAAAAGGCTACGAGCAGTACTTC.

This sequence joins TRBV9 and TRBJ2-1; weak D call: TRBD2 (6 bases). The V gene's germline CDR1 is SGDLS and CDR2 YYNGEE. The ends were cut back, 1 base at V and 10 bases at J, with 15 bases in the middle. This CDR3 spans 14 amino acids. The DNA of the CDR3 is TGTGCCAGCAGCGTACTAGCCGGGAGAGGGGAGCAGTTCTTC. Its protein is CASSVLAGRGEQFF.

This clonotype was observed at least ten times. The CDR3 loop is CASSFSSGSSYNEQFF. The CDR3 nucleotides are TGTGCCAGCAGCTTTTCTAGCGGAAGCTCCTACAATGAGCAGTTCTTC. This chain uses TRBV11-2 with TRBJ2-1; the match to TRBD2 covers 7 bases. The germline V gene encodes CDR1 SGHAT and CDR2 FQNNGV. V gave up 3 bases and J gave up 0 bases; unmatched junction bases: 5. This CDR3 has 16 amino acids.

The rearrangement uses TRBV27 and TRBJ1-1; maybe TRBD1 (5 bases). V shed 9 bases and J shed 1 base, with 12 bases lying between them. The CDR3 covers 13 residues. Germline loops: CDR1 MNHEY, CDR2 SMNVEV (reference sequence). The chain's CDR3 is CASTNTGNTEAFF. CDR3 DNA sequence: TGTGCCAGTACAAATACAGGGAACACTGAAGCTTTCTTT.

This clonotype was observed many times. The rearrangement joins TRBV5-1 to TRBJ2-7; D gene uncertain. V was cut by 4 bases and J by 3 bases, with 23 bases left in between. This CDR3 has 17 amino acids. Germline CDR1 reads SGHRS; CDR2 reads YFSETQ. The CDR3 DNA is TGCGCCAGCAGCCATTCCTATGACATGGTAGCCGGCTACGAGCAGTACTTC. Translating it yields CASSHSYDMVAGYEQYF.

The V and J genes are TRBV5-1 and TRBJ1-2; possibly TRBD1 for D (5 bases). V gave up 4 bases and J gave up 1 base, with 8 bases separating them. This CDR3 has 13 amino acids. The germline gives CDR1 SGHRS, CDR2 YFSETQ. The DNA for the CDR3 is TGCGCCAGCAGCGGGGACGGTAACTATGGCTACACCTTC. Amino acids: CASSGDGNYGYTF. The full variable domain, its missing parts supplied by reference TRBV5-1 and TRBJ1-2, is KAGVTQTPRYLIKTRGQQVTLSCSPISGHRSVSWYQQTPGQGLQFLFEYFSETQRNKGNFPGRFSGRQFSNSRSEMNVSTLELGDSALYLCASSGDGNYGYTFGSGTRLTVV.

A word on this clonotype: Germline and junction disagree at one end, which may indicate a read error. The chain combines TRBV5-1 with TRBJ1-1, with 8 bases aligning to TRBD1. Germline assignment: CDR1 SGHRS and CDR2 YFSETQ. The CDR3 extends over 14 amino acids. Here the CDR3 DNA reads TGCACCAGCAGCGTGGGGACAGGGAACACTGAAGCTTTCTTT. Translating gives CTSSVGTGNTEAFF.

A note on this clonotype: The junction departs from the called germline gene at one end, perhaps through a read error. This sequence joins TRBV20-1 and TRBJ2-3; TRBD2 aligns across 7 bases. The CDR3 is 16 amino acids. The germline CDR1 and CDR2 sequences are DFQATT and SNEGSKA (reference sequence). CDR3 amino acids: CSASSGLAVSTDTRYF. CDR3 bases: TGCAGTGCTAGTTCGGGTCTAGCGGTTAGCACAGATACGCGGTATTTT.

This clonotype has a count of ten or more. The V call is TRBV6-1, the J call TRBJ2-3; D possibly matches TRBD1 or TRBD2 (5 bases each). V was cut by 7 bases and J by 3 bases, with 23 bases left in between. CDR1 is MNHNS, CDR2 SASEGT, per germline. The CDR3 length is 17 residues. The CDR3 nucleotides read TGTGCCAGCACCGCCCTGTCAGCAGGGAGTTTTACAGATACGCAGTATTTT. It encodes CASTALSAGSFTDTQYF.

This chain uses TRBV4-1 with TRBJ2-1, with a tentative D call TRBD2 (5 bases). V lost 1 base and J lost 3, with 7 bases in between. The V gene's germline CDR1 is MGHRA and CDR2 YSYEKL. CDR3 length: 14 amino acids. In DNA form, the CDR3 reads TGCGCCAGCAGCCAAGTCGGGGACTACAATGAGCAGTTCTTC. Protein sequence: CASSQVGDYNEQFF.

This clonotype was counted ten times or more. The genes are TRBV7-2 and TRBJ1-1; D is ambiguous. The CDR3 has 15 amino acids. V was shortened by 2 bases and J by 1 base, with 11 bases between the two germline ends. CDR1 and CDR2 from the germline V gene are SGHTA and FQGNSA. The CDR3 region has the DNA TGTGCCAGCAGCTTACGGGCGGCTTCGAACACTGAAGCTTTCTTT. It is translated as CASSLRAASNTEAFF. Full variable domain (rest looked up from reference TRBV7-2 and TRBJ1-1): GAGVSQSPSNKVTEKGKDVELRCDPISGHTALYWYRQSLGQGLEFLIYFQGNSAPDKSGLPSDRFSAERTGGSVSTLTIQRTQQEDSAVYLCASSLRAASNTEAFFGQGTRLTVV.

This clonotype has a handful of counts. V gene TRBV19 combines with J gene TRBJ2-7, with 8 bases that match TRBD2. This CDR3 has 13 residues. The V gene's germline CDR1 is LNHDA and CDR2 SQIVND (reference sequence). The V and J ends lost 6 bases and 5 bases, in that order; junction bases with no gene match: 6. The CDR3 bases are TGTGCCAGTAGCGTGGCGGGGGGCGACGAGCAGTACTTC. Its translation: CASSVAGGDEQYF.

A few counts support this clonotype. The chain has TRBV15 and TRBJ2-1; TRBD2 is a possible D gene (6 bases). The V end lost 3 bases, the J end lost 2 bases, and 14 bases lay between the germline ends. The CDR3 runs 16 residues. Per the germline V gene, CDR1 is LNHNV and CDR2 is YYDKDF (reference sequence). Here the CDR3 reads CATSRESGRPYNEQFF. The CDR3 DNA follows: TGTGCCACCAGCAGGGAGAGCGGGCGCCCCTACAATGAGCAGTTCTTC.

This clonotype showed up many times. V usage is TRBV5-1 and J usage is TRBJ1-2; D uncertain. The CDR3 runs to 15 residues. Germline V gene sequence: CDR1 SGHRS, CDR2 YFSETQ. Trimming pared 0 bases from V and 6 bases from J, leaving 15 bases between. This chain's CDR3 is CASSLAGMDADGYTF. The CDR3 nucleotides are TGCGCCAGCAGCTTGGCAGGCATGGACGCGGATGGCTACACCTTC.

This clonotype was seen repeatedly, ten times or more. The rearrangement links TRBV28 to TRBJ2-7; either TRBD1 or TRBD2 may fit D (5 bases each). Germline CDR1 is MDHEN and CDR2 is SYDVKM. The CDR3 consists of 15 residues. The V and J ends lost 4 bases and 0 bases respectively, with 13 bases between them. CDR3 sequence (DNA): TGTGCCAGCAGTTCCATGGGACGGCTCTCCTACGAGCAGTACTTC. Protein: CASSSMGRLSYEQYF.

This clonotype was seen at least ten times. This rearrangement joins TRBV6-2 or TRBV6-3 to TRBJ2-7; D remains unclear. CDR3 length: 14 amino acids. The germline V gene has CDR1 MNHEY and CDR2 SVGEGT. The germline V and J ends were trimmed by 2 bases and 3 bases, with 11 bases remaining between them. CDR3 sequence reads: CASSYGWAGYEQYF. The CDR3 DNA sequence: TGTGCCAGCAGTTACGGTTGGGCAGGCTACGAGCAGTACTTC.

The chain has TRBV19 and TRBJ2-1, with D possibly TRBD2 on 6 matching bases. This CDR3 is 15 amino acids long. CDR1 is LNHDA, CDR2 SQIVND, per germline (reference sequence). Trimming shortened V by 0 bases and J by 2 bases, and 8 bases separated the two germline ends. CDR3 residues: CASSIDGSTYNEQFF. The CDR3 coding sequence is TGTGCCAGTAGTATAGACGGGAGTACCTACAATGAGCAGTTCTTC.

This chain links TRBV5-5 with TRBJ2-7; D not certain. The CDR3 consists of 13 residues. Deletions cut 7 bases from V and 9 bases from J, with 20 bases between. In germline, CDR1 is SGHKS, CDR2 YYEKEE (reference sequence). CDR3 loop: CASSGPLNQGQYF. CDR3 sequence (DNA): TGTGCCAGCTCCGGCCCATTAAATCAAGGGCAGTACTTC.

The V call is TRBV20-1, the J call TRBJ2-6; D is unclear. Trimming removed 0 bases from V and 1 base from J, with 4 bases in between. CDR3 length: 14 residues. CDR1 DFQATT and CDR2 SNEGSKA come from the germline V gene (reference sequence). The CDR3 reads CSARDGSGANVLTF. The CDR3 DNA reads TGCAGTGCTAGAGATGGATCTGGGGCCAACGTCCTGACTTTC.

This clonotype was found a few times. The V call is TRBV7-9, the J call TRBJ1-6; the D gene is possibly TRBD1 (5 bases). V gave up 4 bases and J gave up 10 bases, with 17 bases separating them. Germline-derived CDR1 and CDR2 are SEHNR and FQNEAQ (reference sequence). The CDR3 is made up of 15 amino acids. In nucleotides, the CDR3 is TGTGCCAGCAGCTCGACAGCCGCTGGTCACTCACCCCTCCACTTT. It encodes CASSSTAAGHSPLHF. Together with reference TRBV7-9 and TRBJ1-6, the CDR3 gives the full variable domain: DTGVSQNPRHKITKRGQNVTFRCDPISEHNRLYWYRQTLGQGPEFLTYFQNEAQLEKSRLLSDRFSAERPKGSFSTLEIQRTEQGDSAMYLCASSSTAAGHSPLHFGNGTRLTVT.

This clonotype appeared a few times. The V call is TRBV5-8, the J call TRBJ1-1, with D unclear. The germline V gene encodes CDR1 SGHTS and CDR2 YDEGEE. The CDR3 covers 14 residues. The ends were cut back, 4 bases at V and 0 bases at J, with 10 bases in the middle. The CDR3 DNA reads TGTGCCAGCAGCAAAGGGAGCATGAACACTGAAGCTTTCTTT. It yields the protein CASSKGSMNTEAFF.

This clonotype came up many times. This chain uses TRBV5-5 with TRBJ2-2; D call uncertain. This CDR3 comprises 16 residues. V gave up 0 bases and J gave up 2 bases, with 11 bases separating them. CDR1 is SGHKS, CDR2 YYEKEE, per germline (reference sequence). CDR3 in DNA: TGTGCCAGCAGCTTGGCAGGCGTGGGAAACACCGGGGAGCTGTTTTTT. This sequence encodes CASSLAGVGNTGELFF.

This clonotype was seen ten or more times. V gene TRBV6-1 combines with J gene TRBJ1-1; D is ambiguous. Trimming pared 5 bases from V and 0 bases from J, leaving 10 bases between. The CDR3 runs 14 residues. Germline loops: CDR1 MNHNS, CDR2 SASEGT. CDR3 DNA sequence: TGTGCCAGCAGTCCGAAGGCCGTGAACACTGAAGCTTTCTTT. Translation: CASSPKAVNTEAFF.

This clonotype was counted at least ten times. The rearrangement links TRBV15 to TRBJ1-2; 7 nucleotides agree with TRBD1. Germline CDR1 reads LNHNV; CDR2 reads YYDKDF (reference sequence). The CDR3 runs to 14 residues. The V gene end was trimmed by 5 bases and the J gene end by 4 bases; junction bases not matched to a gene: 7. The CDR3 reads CATSARQGSYGYTF. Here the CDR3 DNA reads TGTGCCACCAGCGCTCGACAGGGTAGCTATGGCTACACCTTC.

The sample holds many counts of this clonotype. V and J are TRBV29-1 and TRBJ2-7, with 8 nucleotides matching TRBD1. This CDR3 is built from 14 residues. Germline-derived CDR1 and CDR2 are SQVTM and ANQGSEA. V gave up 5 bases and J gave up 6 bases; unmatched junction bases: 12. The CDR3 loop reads CSVTGGVGETEQYF. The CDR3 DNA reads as TGCAGCGTTACAGGGGGTGTAGGCGAGACCGAGCAGTACTTC.

The CDR3 protein is CASSGVNRAEQFF. The CDR3 DNA reads as TGTGCCAGCAGTGGAGTTAACAGGGCTGAGCAGTTCTTC. The rearrangement uses TRBV11-2 and TRBJ2-1; D may be TRBD1 (6 bases). Germline lookup yields CDR1 SGHAT and CDR2 FQNNGV. The CDR3 has 13 residues. The V end lost 6 bases, the J end lost 9 bases, and 15 bases lay between the germline ends.

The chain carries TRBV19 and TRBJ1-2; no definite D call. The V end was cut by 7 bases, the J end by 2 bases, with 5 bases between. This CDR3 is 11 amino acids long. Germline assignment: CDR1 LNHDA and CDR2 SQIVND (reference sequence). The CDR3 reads CASTANYGYTF. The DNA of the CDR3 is TGTGCCAGTACGGCGAACTATGGCTACACCTTC.